The 20 T cell receptor beta chains below all came from one sample that was sequenced in a study of identical twins. TCRdb used MiXCR to reprocess the 5' RACE reads, holding one entry per CDR3 protein. The table has under 800,000 distinct CDR3 sequences, 21% seen once; the top ten hold 4% to 5.5%. In addition, the sample was reused for a study of T cells expressing NK-cell markers.

Sequenced input: PBMCs. The receptor set was obtained from a young woman in good health.

This clonotype was seen a few times. The chain carries TRBV7-4 and TRBJ2-7; no clear D gene. There are 14 residues in the CDR3. Germline V gives CDR1 SGHVT, CDR2 SQSDAQ. Between the trimmed V and J ends, which lost 1 base and 1 base, there was a span of 8 bases. CDR3 in amino acids: CASSLVVVSYEQYF. The CDR3 coding sequence is TGTGCCAGCAGCTTAGTCGTGGTATCCTACGAGCAGTACTTC.

The chain joins TRBV20-1 to TRBJ1-6; D uncertain. The CDR3 contains 12 residues. The germline CDR1 and CDR2 sequences are DFQATT and SNEGSKA (reference sequence). Trimming shortened V by 1 base and J by 10 bases, and 8 bases separated the two germline ends. The CDR3 DNA is TGCAGTGCTAGAGCCCTTGGGTCACCCCTCCACTTT. The encoded protein is CSARALGSPLHF.

This clonotype was seen at least ten times. The rearrangement links TRBV20-1 to TRBJ1-5, with a tentative D call TRBD1 (5 bases). This CDR3 region has 12 residues. Per germline, CDR1 DFQATT and CDR2 SNEGSKA (reference sequence). V was trimmed by 2 bases and J by 6 bases, leaving 8 bases between them. CDR3 nucleotides: TGCAGTGCTAGACAGGGCGGTCAGCCCCAGCATTTT. This translates into CSARQGGQPQHF.

This chain connects TRBV7-8 to TRBJ2-2, with 7 bases identical to TRBD2. The CDR3 spans 15 residues. Germline lookup yields CDR1 SGHVS and CDR2 FQNEAQ. The trim removed 4 bases at V and 6 bases at J, leaving 8 bases unmatched. CDR3 residues: CASSSRSGGPGELFF. The CDR3 DNA reads as TGTGCCAGCAGCTCAAGGTCGGGAGGCCCCGGGGAGCTGTTTTTT.

V gene TRBV7-2 combines with J gene TRBJ2-5, with 9 bases that match TRBD1. The CDR3 length is 15 residues. Germline V gene sequence: CDR1 SGHTA, CDR2 FQGNSA. V lost 3 bases, J lost 5 bases, and 7 bases stayed unmatched. The CDR3 DNA is TGTGCCAGCAGCTTCGACAGGGGGTATTTTGAGACCCAGTACTTC. Protein: CASSFDRGYFETQYF.

The chain combines TRBV6-5 with TRBJ2-7; D ambiguous. This CDR3 spans 15 amino acids. Trimming took 2 bases from V and 5 from J, leaving 16 bases between them. Germline lookup yields CDR1 MNHEY and CDR2 SVGAGI. For the CDR3, the DNA is TGTGCCAGCAGTTACGGGCGAAAATTGGCAGACGAGCAGTACTTC. This codes for CASSYGRKLADEQYF.

This clonotype was counted only a few times. The chain carries TRBV12-3 or TRBV12-4 and TRBJ2-2; the D is unclear. Between the trimmed V and J ends, which lost 3 bases and 6 bases, there was a span of 8 bases. This CDR3 has 13 amino acids. This CDR3 is CASSFLSSGELFF. The CDR3 DNA sequence: TGTGCCAGCAGTTTTTTGTCGTCCGGGGAGCTGTTTTTT.

This clonotype was counted only a few times. This chain joins TRBV29-1 and TRBJ1-2; D is unresolved. V dropped 6 bases and J dropped 6 bases, with 5 bases sitting between them. The CDR3 has 9 amino acids. Germline CDR1 reads SQVTM; CDR2 reads ANQGSEA. CDR3 sequence reads: CSVGDGYTF. CDR3 DNA: TGCAGCGTCGGTGATGGCTACACCTTC.

The chain joins TRBV18 to TRBJ1-2; weak D call: TRBD1 (5 bases). Germline-derived CDR1 and CDR2 are KGHSH and LQKENI. The CDR3 covers 14 residues. Trimming left V 1 base short and J 1 base short, with 7 bases between. CDR3 region: CASSPQGDNYGYTF. CDR3 nucleotides: TGTGCCAGCTCACCACAAGGGGATAACTATGGCTACACCTTC. Full variable domain (remainder filled in from reference TRBV18 and TRBJ1-2): NAGVMQNPRHLVRRRGQEARLRCSPMKGHSHVYWYRQLPEEGLKFMVYLQKENIIDESGMPKERFSAEFPKEGPSILRIQQVVRGDSAAYFCASSPQGDNYGYTFGSGTRLTVV.

This clonotype was detected many times. The chain is built from TRBV5-1 and TRBJ2-1; D is ambiguous. The CDR3 totals 13 residues. Trimming left V 2 bases short and J 4 bases short, with 7 bases between. CDR1 SGHRS and CDR2 YFSETQ come from the germline V gene. Written as DNA, the CDR3 is TGCGCCAGCAGCTTCTTGGCTTACAATGAGCAGTTCTTC. Its translation is CASSFLAYNEQFF. The full variable domain, with the rest looked up from reference TRBV5-1 and TRBJ2-1, is KAGVTQTPRYLIKTRGQQVTLSCSPISGHRSVSWYQQTPGQGLQFLFEYFSETQRNKGNFPGRFSGRQFSNSRSEMNVSTLELGDSALYLCASSFLAYNEQFFGPGTRLTVL.

This clonotype has only a few counts. This chain links TRBV7-8 with TRBJ2-7; tentatively, D is TRBD1 (6 bases). CDR1 and CDR2 (germline): SGHVS, FQNEAQ. Trimming removed 5 bases at V and 4 bases at J, with 18 bases between. The CDR3 is made up of 15 amino acids. This chain's CDR3 is CASSAYPGHAYEQYF. CDR3 nucleotides: TGTGCCAGCAGCGCCTATCCGGGACACGCGTACGAGCAGTACTTC. The variable domain in full, with the rest retrieved from reference TRBV7-8 and TRBJ2-7, is GAGVSQSPRYKVAKRGQDVALRCDPISGHVSLFWYQQALGQGPEFLTYFQNEAQLDKSGLPSDRFFAERPEGSVSTLKIQRTQQEDSAVYLCASSAYPGHAYEQYFGPGTRLTVT.

V is TRBV6-5 and J is TRBJ2-3; no definite D call. The CDR3 loop spans 14 amino acids. Germline V gene sequence: CDR1 MNHEY, CDR2 SVGAGI. V was pared by 2 bases and J by 2 bases, with 8 bases between. CDR3 region: CASSYADPTDTQYF. CDR3 nucleotide sequence: TGTGCCAGCAGTTACGCGGACCCCACAGATACGCAGTATTTT.

There are many counts of this clonotype. CDR3 region: CATRGRDRGQEQYF. CDR3 nucleotide sequence: TGTGCCACCAGAGGCCGGGACAGGGGTCAAGAGCAGTACTTC. The rearrangement joins TRBV5-4 to TRBJ2-7, with 10 bases fitting TRBD1. This CDR3 spans 14 amino acids. Trimming removed 9 bases from V and 7 bases from J; junction bases left unmatched: 13. The germline V gene has CDR1 SGHNT and CDR2 YYREEE (reference sequence).

This clonotype was observed a handful of times. The V call is TRBV7-2, the J call TRBJ2-3; 7 bases are a match to TRBD1. The CDR3 runs 15 residues. CDR1 is SGHTA, CDR2 FQGNSA, per germline. V dropped 0 bases and J dropped 6; count of bases not matched to a gene: 6. CDR3 amino acids: CASSLAATGMDTQYF. CDR3 in DNA: TGTGCCAGCAGCTTAGCTGCGACAGGGATGGATACGCAGTATTTT.

This clonotype was counted a few times. The V call is TRBV7-8, the J call TRBJ2-5; 9 positions match TRBD1. The length of the CDR3 is 15 residues. J gave up 5 bases and V 11 bases, and 15 bases lay outside the gene matches. Germline V gene lookup returns CDR1 SGHVS and CDR2 FQNEAQ. CDR3 loop: CAATGTGTVGETQYF. The CDR3 DNA follows: TGTGCCGCTACGGGGACAGGGACGGTAGGGGAGACCCAGTACTTC. Full variable domain (missing parts from reference TRBV7-8 and TRBJ2-5): GAGVSQSPRYKVAKRGQDVALRCDPISGHVSLFWYQQALGQGPEFLTYFQNEAQLDKSGLPSDRFFAERPEGSVSTLKIQRTQQEDSAVYLCAATGTGTVGETQYFGPGTRLLVL.

V gene TRBV9 combines with J gene TRBJ1-2; no reliable D call. This CDR3 is 15 amino acids long. V lost 6 bases and J 0 bases, leaving 15 bases between the germline ends. Germline V gives CDR1 SGDLS, CDR2 YYNGEE. The CDR3 loop is CASTFRSGTNYGYTF. The CDR3 bases are TGTGCCAGCACCTTCCGATCCGGGACTAACTATGGCTACACCTTC.

The chain recombines TRBV7-2 with TRBJ2-7; tentative D call: TRBD2 (6 bases). Trimming pared 2 bases from V and 4 bases from J, leaving 12 bases between. The V gene's germline CDR1 is SGHTA and CDR2 FQGNSA. CDR3 length equals 14 residues. This CDR3 is CASSLMTGGYEQYF. The CDR3 DNA reads TGTGCCAGCAGCTTAATGACTGGGGGGTACGAGCAGTACTTC.

The rearrangement uses TRBV29-1 and TRBJ2-1; D remains unclear. Trimming left V 3 bases short and J 0 bases short, with 9 bases between. CDR3 size: 14 residues. Germline CDR1 and CDR2: SQVTM and ANQGSEA. CDR3 residues: CSVEGKSSYNEQFF. The CDR3 DNA reads TGCAGCGTTGAGGGGAAGAGCTCCTACAATGAGCAGTTCTTC.

This clonotype occurred a few times. V usage is TRBV20-1 and J usage is TRBJ2-7, with 10 bases aligning to TRBD1. Per the germline V gene, CDR1 is DFQATT and CDR2 is SNEGSKA (reference sequence). V lost 3 bases and J lost 4; bases outside the gene matches: 3. The CDR3 has 13 residues. In DNA form, the CDR3 reads TGCAGTGCTAGTGGGGACAGGGGATACGAGCAGTACTTC. Protein: CSASGDRGYEQYF.

In DNA form, the CDR3 reads TGCAGCGTTGATACGTTACAGGGGAATGAGCAGTTCTTC. Its protein is CSVDTLQGNEQFF. The V and J genes are TRBV29-1 and TRBJ2-1; 7 bases are a match to TRBD1. Unmatched junction bases numbered 6, after V lost 3 bases and J lost 7 bases. CDR3 size: 13 residues. CDR1 is SQVTM, CDR2 ANQGSEA, per germline.